This TCR beta chain was captured in a study of T cell repertoires in ileal Crohn's disease. The assay was immunoSEQ multiplex PCR, and TCRdb's table has in-frame clones only and misses some. Of 6,000 to 8,000 clones listed, 80% to 95% are singletons. The specimen was ileal tissue. This receptor was obtained from an adult with Crohn's disease.

The CDR3 DNA follows: TGCAGCGCCGAACGGGAGGATTTAGGCTACACCTTC. Protein product: CSAEREDLGYTF. V usage is TRBV29-1 and J usage is TRBJ1-2; D gene unclear. The CDR3 has 12 residues. Germline CDR1 is SQVTM and CDR2 is ANQGSEA. V dropped 7 bases and J dropped 8 bases, with 17 bases sitting between them.